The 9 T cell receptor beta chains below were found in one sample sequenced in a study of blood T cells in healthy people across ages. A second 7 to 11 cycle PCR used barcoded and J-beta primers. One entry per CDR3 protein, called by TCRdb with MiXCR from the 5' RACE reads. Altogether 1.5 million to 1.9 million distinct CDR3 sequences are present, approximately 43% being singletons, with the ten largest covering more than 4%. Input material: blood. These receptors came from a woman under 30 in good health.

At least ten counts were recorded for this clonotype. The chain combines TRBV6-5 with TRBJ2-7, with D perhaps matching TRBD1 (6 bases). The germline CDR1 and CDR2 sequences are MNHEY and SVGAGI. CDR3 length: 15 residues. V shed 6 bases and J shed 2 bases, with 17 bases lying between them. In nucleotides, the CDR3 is TGTGCCAGCAGCTATGGACAGCCGGGCACCTACGAGCAGTACTTC. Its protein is CASSYGQPGTYEQYF.

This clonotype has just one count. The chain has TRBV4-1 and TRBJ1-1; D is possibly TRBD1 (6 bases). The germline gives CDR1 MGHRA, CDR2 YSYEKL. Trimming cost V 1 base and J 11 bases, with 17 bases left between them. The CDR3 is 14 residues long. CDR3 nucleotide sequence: TGCGCCAGCAGCCAAGTCCCCGGGGGCGCATTCGCTTTCTTT. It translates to CASSQVPGGAFAFF.

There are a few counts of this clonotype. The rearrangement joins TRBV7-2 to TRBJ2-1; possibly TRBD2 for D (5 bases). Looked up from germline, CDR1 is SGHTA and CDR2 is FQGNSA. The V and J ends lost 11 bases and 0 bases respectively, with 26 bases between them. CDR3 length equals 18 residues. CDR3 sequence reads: CASSLRGSDTGSYNEQFF. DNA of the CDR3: TGTGCCTCATCCCTTCGAGGTAGCGATACGGGCTCCTACAATGAGCAGTTCTTC.

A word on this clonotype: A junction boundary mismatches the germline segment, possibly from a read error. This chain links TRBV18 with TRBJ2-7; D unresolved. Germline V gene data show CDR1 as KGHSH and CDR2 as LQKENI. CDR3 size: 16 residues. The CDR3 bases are TGTGCCAGCGCACCGCTTAGTAGGATTAACCTTGCCGAGCAGTACTTC. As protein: CASAPLSRINLAEQYF.

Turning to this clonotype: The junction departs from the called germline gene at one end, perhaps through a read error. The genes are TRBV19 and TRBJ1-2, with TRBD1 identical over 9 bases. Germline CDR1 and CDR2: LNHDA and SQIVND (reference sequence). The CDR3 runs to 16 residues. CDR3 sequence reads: CASSTDDRGLNYGHTF. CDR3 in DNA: TGTGCCAGTAGTACCGATGACAGGGGGTTAAACTATGGCCACACCTTC.

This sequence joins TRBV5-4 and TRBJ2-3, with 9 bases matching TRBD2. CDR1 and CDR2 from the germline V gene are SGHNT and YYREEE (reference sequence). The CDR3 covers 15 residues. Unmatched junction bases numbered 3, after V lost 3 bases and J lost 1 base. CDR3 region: CASSWRLAGTDTQYF. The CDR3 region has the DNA TGTGCCAGCAGCTGGAGACTAGCGGGCACAGATACGCAGTATTTT.

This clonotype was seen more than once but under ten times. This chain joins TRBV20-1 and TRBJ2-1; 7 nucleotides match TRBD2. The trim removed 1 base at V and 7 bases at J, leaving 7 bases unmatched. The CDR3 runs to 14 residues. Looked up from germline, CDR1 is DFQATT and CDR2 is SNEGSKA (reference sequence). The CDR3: CSARVWEGRNEQFF. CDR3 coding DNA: TGCAGTGCTAGAGTTTGGGAGGGACGAAATGAGCAGTTCTTC.

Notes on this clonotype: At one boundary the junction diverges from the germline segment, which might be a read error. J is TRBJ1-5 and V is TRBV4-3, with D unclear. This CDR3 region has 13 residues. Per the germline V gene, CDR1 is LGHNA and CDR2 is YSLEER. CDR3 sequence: CASSQVFGQSQHF. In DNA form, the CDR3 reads TGCGCCAGCAGCCAAGTGTTCGGTCAGTCCCAGCATTTT.

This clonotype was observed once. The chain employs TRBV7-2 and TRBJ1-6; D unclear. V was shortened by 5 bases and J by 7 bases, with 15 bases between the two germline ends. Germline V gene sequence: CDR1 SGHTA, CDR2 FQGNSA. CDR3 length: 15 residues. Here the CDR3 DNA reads TGTGCCAGCAGCATCCCACAGATGGGGAATTCACCCCTCCACTTT. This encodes CASSIPQMGNSPLHF.